The next 23 T cell receptor beta chains were all read from a single sample in a study of Ad26.COV2.S vaccination and SARS-CoV-2 variants (dated by TCRdb to the early 2020s). Interpreted using the paper, the treatment or condition label stands for: some 20 received Ad26.COV2.S at low or high dose, single or two shots; several received placebo; per-sample allocation not given. For vaccine and placebo recipients, repertoires were sequenced using samples collected on day 63 after the first injection. The library was made by the immunoSEQ multiplex PCR assay. Drawn from immuneACCESS, this table holds only the in-frame rearrangements with V and J called that TCRdb kept. Clones are partly lost; checked studies trace under half to an unresolved V gene and leave the rest unexplained. Counted in this sample were roughly 300,000 clones; 88% of them appeared once. The top ten constitute 6.4% of the sample.

Here the sequenced sample was peripheral blood, taken in a trial of Ad26.COV2.S vaccine versus placebo. The receptors stem from a person aged 18-60 years who received the Ad26.COV2.S COVID-19 vaccine or a placebo.

V gene TRBV5-1 combines with J gene TRBJ2-7, with unresolved D. In germline, CDR1 is SGHRS, CDR2 YFSETQ. The ends were cut back, 4 bases at V and 7 bases at J, with 15 bases in the middle. The CDR3 runs 13 residues. The CDR3 protein is CASSLISWAEQYF. The CDR3 coding sequence is TGCGCCAGCAGCCTGATTAGTTGGGCTGAGCAGTACTTC.

The CDR3 protein is CASSRTRTGAIYTF. The CDR3 nucleotides are TGTGCCAGCAGTCGAACTCGGACAGGGGCCATCTACACCTTC. The rearrangement joins TRBV6-5 to TRBJ1-2, with TRBD1 identical over 9 bases. The junction had 11 bases not matched to a gene; V was cut back by 5 bases and J by 10 bases. There are 14 residues in the CDR3. Germline CDR1 is MNHEY and CDR2 is SVGAGI.

This chain connects TRBV19 to TRBJ2-2; 7 bases fit TRBD2. J gave up 6 bases and V 11 bases, and 9 bases lay outside the gene matches. Looked up from germline, CDR1 is LNHDA and CDR2 is SQIVND (reference sequence). The CDR3 runs to 13 residues. CDR3 bases: TGTGCCCGCCCCCCCCGGGGGGCCGGGGAGCTGTTTTTT. Translation: CARPPRGAGELFF.

This chain joins TRBV7-2 and TRBJ1-3; D uncertain. CDR1 and CDR2 from the germline V gene are SGHTA and FQGNSA. The CDR3 is made up of 15 amino acids. Trimming removed 0 bases at V and 1 base at J, with 7 bases between. CDR3 in amino acids: CASSLAFESGNTIYF. DNA of the CDR3: TGTGCCAGCAGCTTAGCGTTTGAGTCTGGAAACACCATATATTTT.

J is TRBJ2-2 and V is TRBV28; D gene uncertain. Germline V gives CDR1 MDHEN, CDR2 SYDVKM. CDR3 length: 16 residues. The V end lost 4 bases, the J end lost 8 bases, and 20 bases lay between the germline ends. The CDR3: CASSSIRSLGLGELFF. DNA for the CDR3: TGTGCCAGCAGTTCTATCCGCTCGTTGGGCCTTGGGGAGCTGTTTTTT.

The rearrangement uses TRBV19 and TRBJ2-7; 7 bases map to TRBD1. Germline CDR1 reads LNHDA; CDR2 reads SQIVND (reference sequence). The CDR3 extends over 13 amino acids. After removal of 7 bases from V and 6 bases from J, the junction contained 9 bases not matched to a gene. The CDR3 DNA reads as TGTGCCAGTACCGTCGGTAACAGGGGCGAGCAGTACTTC. It translates to CASTVGNRGEQYF.

This chain links TRBV2 with TRBJ2-5; the D gene is possibly TRBD2 (7 bases). CDR3 length equals 11 residues. V shed 9 bases and J shed 12 bases, with 17 bases lying between them. The germline CDR1 and CDR2 sequences are SNHLY and FYNNEI. The CDR3 sequence: CARMGGGRKYF. Written as DNA, the CDR3 is TGTGCCAGGATGGGGGGGGGCCGAAAGTACTTC.

The chain carries TRBV11-2 and TRBJ2-7, with D perhaps matching TRBD2 (5 bases). V lost 2 bases and J 6 bases, leaving 11 bases between the germline ends. The germline CDR1 and CDR2 sequences are SGHAT and FQNNGV. CDR3 size: 13 residues. The CDR3 spells CASSLTGKGEQYF. In DNA, the CDR3 is TGTGCCAGCAGCTTAACGGGAAAAGGCGAGCAGTACTTC.

The V gene is TRBV5-1, the J gene TRBJ1-1; D not certain. The CDR3 has 13 amino acids. The ends were cut back, 0 bases at V and 6 bases at J, with 9 bases in the middle. In germline, CDR1 is SGHRS, CDR2 YFSETQ. The CDR3 DNA follows: TGCGCCAGCAGCTTGGACCGTCGAGCTGAAGCTTTCTTT. This codes for CASSLDRRAEAFF. Full variable domain (outside the CDR3, taken from reference TRBV5-1 and TRBJ1-1): KAGVTQTPRYLIKTRGQQVTLSCSPISGHRSVSWYQQTPGQGLQFLFEYFSETQRNKGNFPGRFSGRQFSNSRSEMNVSTLELGDSALYLCASSLDRRAEAFFGQGTRLTVV.

In its sample, this clone was seen a few times. The chain recombines TRBV5-8 with TRBJ1-5; D gene uncertain. V was cut by 2 bases and J by 0 bases, with 9 bases left in between. The CDR3 extends over 15 amino acids. Germline V CDR1 and CDR2: SGHTS, YDEGEE. The CDR3, as DNA: TGTGCCAGCAGCTTAGCAGGTTATAGCAATCAGCCCCAGCATTTT. Protein: CASSLAGYSNQPQHF. The full variable domain, in which reference TRBV5-8 and TRBJ1-5 provide the parts outside the CDR3, is EAGVTQSPTHLIKTRGQQATLRCSPISGHTSVYWYQQALGLGLQFLLWYDEGEERNRGNFPPRFSGRQFPNYSSELNVNALELEDSALYLCASSLAGYSNQPQHFGDGTRLSIL.

The chain recombines TRBV6-6 with TRBJ1-5, with a tentative D call TRBD1 (6 bases). The CDR3 runs to 15 residues. V was clipped by 4 bases and J by 6 bases, with 16 bases between them. The V gene's germline CDR1 is MNHNY and CDR2 SVGAGI (reference sequence). CDR3 sequence (DNA): TGTGCCAGCAGTTCTAACAGGGAATTGATTCAGCCCCAGCATTTT. Translation: CASSSNRELIQPQHF.

The V and J genes are TRBV7-8 and TRBJ1-2; D gene ambiguous. Trimming shortened V by 2 bases and J by 1 base, and 8 bases separated the two germline ends. Germline V gives CDR1 SGHVS, CDR2 FQNEAQ. The CDR3 runs 14 residues. The CDR3 DNA reads as TGTGCCAGCAGCTTAACCCCCAATAACTATGGCTACACCTTC. It encodes CASSLTPNNYGYTF.

The chain combines TRBV7-2 with TRBJ1-3; the D gene is possibly TRBD1 (5 bases). This CDR3 has 19 amino acids. In germline, CDR1 is SGHTA, CDR2 FQGNSA. Trimming shortened V by 7 bases and J by 3 bases, and 28 bases separated the two germline ends. In DNA form, the CDR3 reads TGTGCCAGCAACGAACCCAAGGGACGTCAACCTGCTCGTGGAAACACCATATATTTT. Translating it yields CASNEPKGRQPARGNTIYF.

Points on this clone: One end of the junction varies from germline; a read error may be responsible. The chain employs TRBV7-7 and TRBJ2-5; the match to TRBD1 covers 10 bases. This CDR3 is built from 17 residues. Germline values: CDR1 SSHAT, CDR2 FNYEAQ (reference sequence). The CDR3 spells CASSWGRRDRGQETQYF. CDR3 sequence (DNA): TGTGCTAGCAGCTGGGGGCGCCGGGACAGGGGACAAGAGACCCAGTACTTC.

The chain has TRBV19 and TRBJ1-1; D is possibly TRBD1 (6 bases). Germline V gene data show CDR1 as LNHDA and CDR2 as SQIVND (reference sequence). The V end lost 8 bases, the J end lost 0 bases, and 13 bases lay between the germline ends. The length of the CDR3 is 14 residues. The CDR3, as DNA: TGTGCCAGTTTTAGACAGGCCGTGAACACTGAAGCTTTCTTT. It yields the protein CASFRQAVNTEAFF.

About this clone itself: Within the sample, other DNA sequences also encode this same CDR3. J is TRBJ1-3 and V is TRBV28; weak D call: TRBD1 (6 bases). This CDR3 is built from 16 residues. V was shortened by 2 bases and J by 1 base, with 12 bases between the two germline ends. Germline lookup yields CDR1 MDHEN and CDR2 SYDVKM. The CDR3 nucleotides read TGTGCCAGCAGTTTAAGCTGGACAGCTTCTGGAAACACCATATATTTT. This translates into CASSLSWTASGNTIYF.

V gene TRBV12-3 or TRBV12-4 combines with J gene TRBJ2-1, with D possibly being TRBD1 (6 bases). The V and J ends lost 8 bases and 7 bases respectively, with 12 bases between them. The CDR3 sequence is 12 residues long. The CDR3 DNA reads as TGTGCCAGCCGCGACAGGATGAATGAGCAGTTCTTC. Its translation: CASRDRMNEQFF.

The CDR3 here is CATNLGGLNEQFF. Here the CDR3 DNA reads TGTGCCACCAATCTTGGGGGCCTAAATGAGCAGTTCTTC. V is TRBV14 and J is TRBJ2-1; D perhaps matches TRBD1 (6 bases). The CDR3 sequence is 13 residues long. The V end lost 10 bases, the J end lost 7 bases, and 17 bases lay between the germline ends. The germline gives CDR1 SGHDN, CDR2 FVKESK.

This clone has just a few counts. The chain uses TRBV7-9 and TRBJ1-2, with D perhaps matching TRBD1 (6 bases). The length of the CDR3 is 14 residues. V lost 4 bases, J lost 4 bases, and 13 bases lay in between. Germline CDR1 reads SEHNR; CDR2 reads FQNEAQ (reference sequence). CDR3 coding DNA: TGTGCCAGCAGCTATAACAGGGCCGGCTATGGCTACACCTTC. This sequence encodes CASSYNRAGYGYTF.

This clone has only one observation. One end of the junction does not line up with germline, which may come from a read error. This chain links TRBV5-8 with TRBJ2-2; D is unclear. Germline V gene data show CDR1 as SGHTS and CDR2 as YDEGEE. The CDR3 runs to 15 residues. CDR3 protein: CASSESPVNSGELFF. The DNA of the CDR3 is TGTGCCAGCAGCGAGTCCCCGGTGAACAGCGGGGAGCTGTTTTTT.

This clone is a singleton in its sample. The chain joins TRBV6-5 to TRBJ2-5, with D tentatively TRBD2 (5 bases). The CDR3 covers 14 residues. V lost 6 bases, J lost 4 bases, and 15 bases lay in between. CDR1 and CDR2 from the germline V gene are MNHEY and SVGAGI. The CDR3 region is CASRGLERAETQYF. The CDR3 DNA reads as TGTGCCAGCAGGGGTCTGGAGAGGGCAGAGACCCAGTACTTC.

This clone has just a few counts. The V gene is TRBV27, the J gene TRBJ2-2; D is perhaps TRBD1 or TRBD2 (5 bases each). V was pared by 2 bases and J by 2 bases, with 12 bases between. Germline V CDR1 and CDR2: MNHEY, SMNVEV (reference sequence). The CDR3 totals 16 residues. The CDR3 protein is CASSLKSRGNTGELFF. Written as DNA, the CDR3 is TGTGCCAGCAGTTTAAAGTCTCGGGGCAACACCGGGGAGCTGTTTTTT.

The chain combines TRBV5-5 with TRBJ1-5, with a tentative D call TRBD1 (6 bases). Germline-derived CDR1 and CDR2 are SGHKS and YYEKEE (reference sequence). Trimming removed 3 bases at V and 3 bases at J, with 13 bases between. The CDR3 has 15 amino acids. CDR3 nucleotide sequence: TGTGCCAGCAGCTGGAACCGGGACACCAATCAGCCCCAGCATTTT. Translation: CASSWNRDTNQPQHF.